This T cell receptor beta chain was obtained from a study of T cell responses to AZD1222 COVID-19 vaccine. About the research overall: The study pooled second doses at about 4 or about 12 weeks. Notes on the study in general: White British people made up most donors, females outnumbered males, and clonal diversity was possibly underestimated.

In regard to this clone: No antigen is known for it.

The CDR3 spans 12 residues. V lost 1 base and J 15 bases, leaving 14 bases between the germline ends. Germline assignment: CDR1 MGHRA and CDR2 YSYEKL. The table came from immunoSEQ multiplex PCR; TCRdb's copy has only in-frame clones and leaves some out. In the table there are 150,000 to 200,000 clones, around nine tenths of which are singletons. The J gene is TRBJ2-3, the V gene TRBV4-1; D unresolved. Sequencing used peripheral blood, obtained on day 0 of AZD1222 vaccination. The TCR sequence derives from an adult in good health. Here the CDR3 reads CASSQAGRAFYF. In nucleotides, the CDR3 is TGCGCCAGCAGCCAAGCAGGAAGAGCCTTTTATTTT.